This T cell receptor (beta chain) is drawn from a study of PD-1 blockade in classical Hodgkin lymphoma. Study details: Intravenous delivery of nivolumab at 3 mg/kg to patients occurred every 2 weeks.

Relapses following autologous stem cell transplantation were seen in all patients, with brentuximab vedotin exposure varying. This CDR3 has 17 amino acids. Germline-derived CDR1 and CDR2 are MGHDK and SYGVNS. Turning to this clone: One end of the junction is discordant with germline, which a read error may explain.

This table comes from immunoSEQ multiplex PCR, and its TCRdb copy is limited to in-frame clones, with some not included. The data show 53,000 or so clones, 65% to 85% seen once. The sequence came from a human donor with classical Hodgkin lymphoma. V usage is TRBV25-1 and J usage is TRBJ2-1; perhaps TRBD2 as D (6 bases). The sequences come from peripheral blood mononuclear cells (PBMCs), collected at baseline. CDR3: CAGSEWGDSVIHNEQFF. CDR3 in DNA: TGTGCCGGCAGTGAATGGGGGGATAGCGTTATCCACAATGAGCAGTTCTTC.